This note documents a single T cell receptor beta chain sequence. Its target is unknown. The same CDR3 arises from other DNA sequences in this sample as well. The entry originates in a study of shared clonotypes between healthy human individuals. About the research overall: Each donor's CD4 naive and CD4 memory cells filled three plates apiece, CD8 naive two, and CD8 memory one. Whole-study results and caveats: The naive CD4 repertoires of several donors were compared, and roughly 5.1% of clonotypes were shared.

The assay was immunoSEQ multiplex PCR, and TCRdb's table has in-frame clones only and misses some. The sample has 2 million to 2.5 million clones; 92% are singletons. The CDR3 has 14 residues. Deletions cut 5 bases from V and 0 bases from J, with 10 bases between. Germline values: CDR1 MDHEN, CDR2 SYDVKM. The receptor's source is a young man in good health. Some clones in this sample may be carry-over from other donors' samples. The chain links TRBV28 to TRBJ1-2; a possible D gene is TRBD1 (6 bases). Material: naive CD4+ T cells from PBMCs. Subset given: CD45RA+ positively selected. Written as DNA, the CDR3 is TGTGCCAGCAGTCCGGGACATACTAACTATGGCTACACCTTC. Translation: CASSPGHTNYGYTF.